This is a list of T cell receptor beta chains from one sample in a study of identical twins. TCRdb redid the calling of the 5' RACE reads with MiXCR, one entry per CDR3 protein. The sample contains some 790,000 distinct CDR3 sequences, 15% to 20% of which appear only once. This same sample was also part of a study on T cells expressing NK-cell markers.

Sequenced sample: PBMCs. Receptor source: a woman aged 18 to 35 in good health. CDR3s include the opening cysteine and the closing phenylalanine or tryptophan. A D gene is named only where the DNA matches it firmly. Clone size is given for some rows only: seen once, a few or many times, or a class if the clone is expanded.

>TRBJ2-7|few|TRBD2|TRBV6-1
TGTGCCAGCACAGGGAGGGGCCTGGGCCTGTGGGAGCAGTACTTC
CASTGRGLGLWEQYF
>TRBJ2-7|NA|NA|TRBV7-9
TGTGCCAGCAACCTAGTGGGGCCCAACTACGAGCAGTACTTC
CASNLVGPNYEQYF
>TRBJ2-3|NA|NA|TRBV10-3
TGTGCCACTTCTTCAGGACGACTCACAGATACGCAGTATTTT
CATSSGRLTDTQYF
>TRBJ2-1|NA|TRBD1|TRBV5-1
TGCGCCAGCAGCCAACTGACAGGGCGATCGGGGAATGAGCAGTTCTTC
CASSQLTGRSGNEQFF
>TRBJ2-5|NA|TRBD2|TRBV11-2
TGTGCCAGCAGCCTCGGCGGGGGGACGACCCAGTACTTC
CASSLGGGTTQYF
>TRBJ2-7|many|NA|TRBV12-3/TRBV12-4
TGTGCCAGCAGTCCCGCCTACGAGCAGTACTTC
CASSPAYEQYF
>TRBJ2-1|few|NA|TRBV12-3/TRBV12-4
TGTGCCAGCGAATTGGGGAGATACAATGAGCAGTTCTTC
CASELGRYNEQFF
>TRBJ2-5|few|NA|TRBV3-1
TGTGCCAGCAGCCCCGACAGCTACCCCCAGACCCAGTACTTC
CASSPDSYPQTQYF
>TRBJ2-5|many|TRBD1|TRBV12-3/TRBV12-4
TGCGCCAGCAGCTTAGGGGGCGCGGGAGAGACCCAGTACTTC
CASSLGGAGETQYF
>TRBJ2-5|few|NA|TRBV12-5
TGTGCTAGTGGTTTGGTACTTGTGGGAGTGGACGAGACCCAGTACTTC
CASGLVLVGVDETQYF
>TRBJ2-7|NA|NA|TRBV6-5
TGTGCCAGCAGTTATTCAGGGAGACAGGACACTTTGCAGTACTTC
CASSYSGRQDTLQYF
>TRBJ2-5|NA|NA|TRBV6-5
TGTGCCAGCAGTTTTAACAGGGTTGGCGAGACCCAGTACTTC
CASSFNRVGETQYF